The clone carrying this T cell receptor beta chain has just one count. The sample is drawn from a study of T cell changes during pregnancy in multiple sclerosis. V lost 7 bases, J lost 0 bases, and 11 bases stayed unmatched. Germline CDR1 and CDR2: LGHNT and FRNRAP. The CDR3 contains 17 residues. Sequenced by immunoSEQ multiplex PCR; TCRdb stores in-frame clones only, minus some. The table includes roughly 59,000 clones, around 95% detected once. This TCR derives from a female donor with multiple sclerosis, enrolled in a pregnancy study. The chain employs TRBV12-5 and TRBJ2-1; 8 positions match TRBD1. The sequences come from CD4+ T cells from peripheral blood mononuclear cells, collected before pregnancy. This CDR3 is CASALPTGAISYNEQFF. CDR3 bases: TGTGCTAGTGCCCTCCCGACAGGGGCTATCTCCTACAATGAGCAGTTCTTC.